This T cell receptor beta chain was identified during a study of cytomegalovirus exposure and HLA in healthy donors. Study as a whole: HLA-typed donors were the source of approximately 80 million unique TCRs held in an early data release. Overall study findings and caveats: The presence/absence work took it that sequencing depth was about the same across donors. HLA alleles showed associations with 16,951 TCR beta sequences in a later analysis, at a 0.05 false discovery rate. Productive rates of about 90% or about 30% were seen for most TCR beta V segments in an earlier analysis.

Notes on this clone: Antigen unknown.

Use of 60 Vbeta and 13 Jbeta primers characterized the PCR. The method was immunoSEQ multiplex PCR; TCRdb's version includes in-frame clones alone and lacks a portion of them. This sample has 170,000 or so clones, with 75% to 85% found just once. CDR1 is SGHRS, CDR2 YFSETQ, per germline. The CDR3 has 14 amino acids. Germline trimming cut 4 bases from V and 4 bases from J; bases unmatched to any gene: 7. This chain uses TRBV5-1 with TRBJ1-2, with TRBD1 matching over 7 bases. The TCR comes from a boy between 10 and 17 years old in good health and CMV-seronegative. Sample: PBMCs. CDR3 DNA: TGCGCCAGCAGCCGCGGGGGGGACAGCTATGGCTACACCTTC. The encoded protein is CASSRGGDSYGYTF.